Listed below are T cell receptor beta chains from one sample, sequenced in a study of blood T cell repertoires in COVID-19. The repertoire was sequenced with immunoSEQ multiplex PCR; TCRdb's copy has only in-frame clones and lacks some. Here the sample spans about 45,000 clones, 88% being singletons. Specimen: peripheral blood. These receptors all stem from a human donor in a cohort sampled during active COVID-19. Each CDR3 is given with its conserved first and last residue. The D gene is left open where the match is weak.

>TRBJ1-2|TRBV5-1|NA
CASSPSGVDGYTF
>TRBJ2-2|TRBV23-1|NA
CASPERTVNTGELFF
>TRBJ1-5|TRBV4-3|TRBD1
CASSRDRAQPQHF
>TRBJ1-1|TRBV30|NA
CAWSVLGPTEAFF
>TRBJ2-3|TRBV6-6|TRBD2
CASSYSGGAQTDTQYF
>TRBJ1-1|TRBV19|TRBD1
CASSLPPGRGLTEAFF
>TRBJ1-1|TRBV28|TRBD1
CASSLGQGGAFF
>TRBJ2-7|TRBV29-1|NA
CSAGDDEQYF
>TRBJ1-1|TRBV5-1|TRBD1
CASSPRQGGSEAFF
>TRBJ1-5|TRBV6-5|NA
CASSRQGPDQPQHF
>TRBJ2-3|TRBV10-1|TRBD2
CASSEAAGVGTDTQYF
>TRBJ2-1|TRBV6-5|NA
CASSKGGAHNEQFF
>TRBJ2-7|TRBV6-5|NA
CASSYSRGIYEQYF
>TRBJ2-7|TRBV18|NA
CASTDQGRAEQYF
>TRBJ2-3|TRBV5-1|NA
CASSTTGTDTQYF
>TRBJ1-6|TRBV5-4|NA
CASSGGAQINSPLHF
>TRBJ2-2|TRBV19|NA
CASSILQGNTGELFF
>TRBJ1-3|TRBV5-6|NA
CASSLRRAPSGNTIYF
>TRBJ1-6|TRBV9|NA
CASSGEPGVRPLHF
>TRBJ2-3|TRBV4-1|TRBD1
CASSPRGQGTDTQYF
>TRBJ1-5|TRBV6-4|NA
CASGEGDQPQHF
>TRBJ2-7|TRBV11-2|NA
CASLQGTFQSDEQYF
>TRBJ1-2|TRBV4-3|NA
CASSQDLGVYGYTF
>TRBJ2-3|TRBV7-9|NA
CASSLALRDTQYF
>TRBJ2-7|TRBV5-4|TRBD1
CASHLWDSYEQYF
>TRBJ2-4|TRBV7-9|NA
CASSLEELQYF
>TRBJ2-5|TRBV5-4|TRBD1
CASSLGTGPLQETQYF
>TRBJ2-7|TRBV10-1|TRBD2
CASSEGSSGGEQYF
>TRBJ2-1|TRBV5-4|NA
CASSSPPGTYNEQFF
>TRBJ2-3|TRBV18|TRBD1
CASSPTGTGGLDTQYF
>TRBJ1-1|TRBV5-1|NA
CASSLGPENMNTEAFF
>TRBJ2-7|TRBV6-2/TRBV6-3|TRBD2
CASSDPGRGGLYEQYF
>TRBJ2-5|TRBV6-6|TRBD1
CASSYPTGGETQYF
>TRBJ2-7|TRBV7-2|NA
CASSLGGAEQYF
>TRBJ2-7|TRBV9|TRBD2
CASSVDLAGGEQYF
>TRBJ1-2|TRBV24-1|NA
CATSIFFGVSGVYGYTF
>TRBJ1-3|TRBV25-1|TRBD1
CASSDPGTGGNTIYF
>TRBJ2-7|TRBV6-2/TRBV6-3|TRBD2
CASSYLTSGVEQYF
>TRBJ1-3|TRBV7-9|NA
CASRRQLAGNTIYF
>TRBJ1-1|TRBV2|TRBD1
CASSTGQGNTEAFF
>TRBJ2-5|TRBV19|TRBD1
CASSGTGGRETQYF
>TRBJ1-4|TRBV6-6|NA
CASIWGGNSEKLFF
>TRBJ1-1|TRBV7-6|NA
CASSLFEGDGAFF
>TRBJ1-1|TRBV9|NA
CASKMAENTEAFF
>TRBJ2-3|TRBV11-3|NA
CASSLGLGNTQYF
>TRBJ2-7|TRBV6-2/TRBV6-3|TRBD2
CASSYSKGGFYEQYF
>TRBJ1-1|TRBV5-1|NA
CASSSPTALNTEAFF
>TRBJ1-1|TRBV7-9|NA
CASSKYRENTEAFF
>TRBJ2-7|TRBV4-3|TRBD1
CASSYSGTGERYEQYF
>TRBJ1-1|TRBV30|NA
CAWSVKVRGGPEAFF
>TRBJ1-2|TRBV5-1|TRBD1
CASSRRQGLNYGYTF
>TRBJ1-2|TRBV19|NA
CASSIAGEGANYGYTF
>TRBJ2-1|TRBV10-1|TRBD2
CASCGGSSYNEQFF
>TRBJ2-7|TRBV10-1|TRBD1
CASSPGQNYEQYF
>TRBJ1-2|TRBV7-9|NA
CASSSSTGYFGYTF
>TRBJ2-1|TRBV19|TRBD1
CASSSWTGGEQFF
>TRBJ2-3|TRBV6-6|NA
CASRRGEYTDTQYF
>TRBJ1-4|TRBV7-9|NA
CASSPSLGPATNEKLFF
>TRBJ2-1|TRBV7-2|TRBD2
CASSLTSGVYNEQFF
>TRBJ2-7|TRBV4-3|NA
CASSQGTPSYEQYF